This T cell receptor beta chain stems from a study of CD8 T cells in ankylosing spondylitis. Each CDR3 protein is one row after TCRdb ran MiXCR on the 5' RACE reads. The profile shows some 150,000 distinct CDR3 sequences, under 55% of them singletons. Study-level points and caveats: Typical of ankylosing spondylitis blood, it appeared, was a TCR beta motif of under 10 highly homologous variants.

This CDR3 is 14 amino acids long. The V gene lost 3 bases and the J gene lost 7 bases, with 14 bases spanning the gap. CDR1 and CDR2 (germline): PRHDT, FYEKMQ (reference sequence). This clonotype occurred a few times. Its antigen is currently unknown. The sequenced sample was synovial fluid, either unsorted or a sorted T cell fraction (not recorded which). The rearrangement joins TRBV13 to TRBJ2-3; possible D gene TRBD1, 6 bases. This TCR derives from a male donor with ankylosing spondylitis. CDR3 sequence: CASSFDNRVYTQYF. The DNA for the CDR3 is TGTGCCAGCAGCTTCGATAACAGGGTGTATACGCAGTATTTT. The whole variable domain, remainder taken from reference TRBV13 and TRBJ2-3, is AAGVIQSPRHLIKEKRETATLKCYPIPRHDTVYWYQQGPGQDPQFLISFYEKMQSDKGSIPDRFSAQQFSDYHSELNMSSLELGDSALYFCASSFDNRVYTQYFGPGTRLTVL.